This TCR beta chain was sequenced during a study of blood T cell repertoires in COVID-19. Study summary: COVID-19 samples collected from the United States, Italy and Spain covered acute and convalescent phases.

The CDR3 is 16 residues long. V gave up 3 bases and J gave up 0 bases; unmatched junction bases: 4. Per germline, CDR1 LNHDA and CDR2 SQIVND (reference sequence). In the authors' workflow: Amplification of reference gene primers provided the estimated nucleated cell counts. Measured with immunoSEQ multiplex PCR; TCRdb has only the in-frame clones, and not every one. V and J calls and clone size are copied from that table; D and trimming were computed from the DNA. This table has about 280,000 clones, roughly 85% appearing once. The sample comprised peripheral blood. The chain joins TRBV19 to TRBJ1-3; the match to TRBD1 covers 8 bases. This receptor was obtained from a man aged 50 or older with active or convalescent COVID-19. CDR3 residues: CASSIRTGSSGNTIYF. The CDR3 DNA reads TGTGCCAGTAGTATCCGGACAGGGAGCTCTGGAAACACCATATATTTT.